The 18 T cell receptor beta chains reported below all come from one sample, sequenced in a study of cytomegalovirus exposure and HLA in healthy donors. With 60 Vbeta and 13 Jbeta primers, the PCR was carried out. Assay used: immunoSEQ multiplex PCR; TCRdb lists only in-frame clones, some missing. The sample shows about 140,000 clones, roughly three fifths of them seen only once. The sequencing sample was made of PBMCs. The receptor source for this set is a male donor in good health and CMV-seronegative.

The V call is TRBV4-1, the J call TRBJ1-2; the D gene is possibly TRBD1 (5 bases). CDR3 size: 19 residues. CDR1 is MGHRA and CDR2 is YSYEKL in the germline V gene. Trimming cost V 0 bases and J 4 bases, with 24 bases left between them. The CDR3 spells CASSQELFRAPGDSYGYTF. The CDR3 DNA sequence: TGCGCCAGCAGCCAAGAATTATTCAGGGCACCAGGTGACTCCTATGGCTACACCTTC.

The J gene is TRBJ2-7, the V gene TRBV4-3; D is unresolved. V was clipped by 3 bases and J by 4 bases, with 10 bases between them. The CDR3 has 13 amino acids. Germline V gene data show CDR1 as LGHNA and CDR2 as YSLEER. The CDR3 DNA follows: TGCGCCAGCAGCCAGGGCAGGTCATACGAGCAGTACTTC. Encoded protein: CASSQGRSYEQYF.

The chain links TRBV5-4 to TRBJ2-5; 10 positions match TRBD2. Germline CDR1 and CDR2: SGHNT and YYREEE (reference sequence). The J segment lost 5 bases and the V segment lost 4 bases, leaving 8 bases of the junction unmatched. CDR3 length: 15 residues. The CDR3 nucleotides read TGTGCCAGCAGCCTTAGCGGGGGGCCCGGGGAGACCCAGTACTTC. As protein: CASSLSGGPGETQYF.

A few counts support this clone. The chain couples TRBV10-3 to TRBJ2-1; 11 bases map to TRBD2. The CDR3 has 18 residues. Germline V lookup: CDR1 ENHRY, CDR2 SYGVKD. Germline trimming cut 0 bases from V and 5 bases from J; bases unmatched to any gene: 9. The CDR3 here is CAISESTQGTSGNNEQFF. The CDR3 nucleotides read TGTGCCATCAGTGAGTCGACTCAGGGGACTAGCGGTAACAATGAGCAGTTCTTC.

The chain combines TRBV7-8 with TRBJ2-7; tentatively, D is TRBD2 (6 bases). V was pared by 3 bases and J by 1 base, with 13 bases between. The CDR3 extends over 15 amino acids. The germline V gene has CDR1 SGHVS and CDR2 FQNEAQ. The chain's CDR3 is CASSFGLRGSYEQYF. The CDR3 coding sequence is TGTGCCAGCAGCTTTGGGTTGCGGGGATCCTACGAGCAGTACTTC.

This clone has just a few counts. The rearrangement uses TRBV27 and TRBJ2-3; 13 bases map to TRBD2. The CDR3 runs 20 residues. V trimming: 5 bases; J trimming: 2 bases; junction bases outside the gene matches: 16. The germline V gene has CDR1 MNHEY and CDR2 SMNVEV (reference sequence). CDR3 residues: CASSPRLAGGPGLNTDTQYF. The DNA for the CDR3 is TGTGCCAGCAGTCCCCGACTAGCGGGGGGACCCGGACTAAACACAGATACGCAGTATTTT.

This clone showed up just a few times. The V call is TRBV5-6, the J call TRBJ1-5, with D maybe TRBD1 (6 bases). Germline V lookup: CDR1 SGHDT, CDR2 YYEEEE. The germline V and J ends were trimmed by 2 bases and 0 bases, with 21 bases remaining between them. This CDR3 has 19 residues. Written as DNA, the CDR3 is TGTGCCAGCAGCTTAACCAGGGGCCCCTACAGACATAGCAATCAGCCCCAGCATTTT. Translated, it gives CASSLTRGPYRHSNQPQHF.

V gene TRBV7-9 combines with J gene TRBJ1-2, with 10 bases aligning to TRBD1. The V and J ends lost 2 bases and 4 bases, in that order; junction bases with no gene match: 4. Germline CDR1 SEHNR, CDR2 FQNEAQ (reference sequence). The CDR3 is made up of 15 amino acids. CDR3 sequence reads: CASSLRQGAPYGYTF. The CDR3 DNA is TGTGCCAGCAGCTTACGACAGGGGGCCCCCTATGGCTACACCTTC.

The chain links TRBV7-2 to TRBJ2-7; TRBD2 is a possible D gene (7 bases). Germline V gene lookup returns CDR1 SGHTA and CDR2 FQGNSA. V was cut by 5 bases and J by 0 bases, with 20 bases left in between. The CDR3 length is 17 residues. CDR3: CASSPRRVGGLSYEQYF. CDR3 sequence (DNA): TGTGCCAGCAGCCCACGACGGGTGGGGGGGCTCTCCTACGAGCAGTACTTC.

This chain connects TRBV28 to TRBJ2-5; a weak D match, TRBD2 (6 bases). In germline, CDR1 is MDHEN, CDR2 SYDVKM. The CDR3 is 14 amino acids. The V gene lost 5 bases and the J gene lost 1 base, with 11 bases spanning the gap. The CDR3 nucleotides are TGTGCCAGCAGTATCCGGGACTTCCAAGAGACCCAGTACTTC. This encodes CASSIRDFQETQYF.

Notes on this clone: Distinct nucleotide sequences in the sample also encode this CDR3. This chain connects TRBV6-5 to TRBJ1-6, with TRBD1 matching 7 bases. With V trimmed by 0 bases and J by 8 bases, 4 bases remained unmatched. This CDR3 contains 15 residues. Per the germline V gene, CDR1 is MNHEY and CDR2 is SVGAGI. The CDR3 sequence is CASSYSRTGDSPLHF. In DNA, the CDR3 is TGTGCCAGCAGTTACTCGAGGACAGGCGATTCACCCCTCCACTTT.

The gene calls are TRBV15 and TRBJ2-1; maybe TRBD2 (5 bases). V was trimmed by 0 bases and J by 10 bases, leaving 13 bases between them. The CDR3 sequence is 14 residues long. In germline, CDR1 is LNHNV, CDR2 YYDKDF (reference sequence). Written as DNA, the CDR3 is TGTGCCACCAGCAGAGATACTAGGCGGTACGAGCAGTTCTTC. Residues: CATSRDTRRYEQFF.

The chain couples TRBV7-2 to TRBJ2-7; D gene ambiguous. The germline V and J ends were trimmed by 4 bases and 2 bases, with 12 bases remaining between them. The length of the CDR3 is 14 residues. The V gene's germline CDR1 is SGHTA and CDR2 FQGNSA. The CDR3 is CASSSEVFPYEQYF. The CDR3 bases are TGTGCCAGCAGCTCAGAGGTCTTCCCCTACGAGCAGTACTTC.

The rearrangement uses TRBV5-4 and TRBJ2-5; 9 bases are shared with TRBD2. The J call could be wrong; TRBJ2-7 is a better fit for the DNA end. Germline values: CDR1 SGHNT, CDR2 YYREEE (reference sequence). The CDR3 has 19 residues. The CDR3 protein is CASSFGVSGLAGNLYEQYF. Written as DNA, the CDR3 is TGTGCCAGCAGCTTCGGCGTATCGGGGCTAGCGGGAAACCTCTACGAGCAGTACTTC.

CDR3 nucleotides: TGTGCCAGCAGTTTATCAATCCAGGGAGAAAAACTGTTTTTT. Translating gives CASSLSIQGEKLFF. The chain combines TRBV27 with TRBJ1-4, with D tentatively TRBD1 (5 bases). V lost 0 bases, J lost 8 bases, and 10 bases lay in between. The germline V gene has CDR1 MNHEY and CDR2 SMNVEV (reference sequence). This CDR3 is built from 14 residues.

This clone has a single count. The chain combines TRBV30 with TRBJ1-6; 10 bases align to TRBD1. Looked up from germline, CDR1 is GTSNPN and CDR2 is SVGIG (reference sequence). This CDR3 is built from 14 residues. Trimming cost V 4 bases and J 13 bases; bases outside gene matches: 10. This CDR3 reads CAWTIGQGEYPLHF. DNA for the CDR3: TGTGCCTGGACTATTGGACAGGGGGAATACCCCCTCCACTTT.

The genes are TRBV9 and TRBJ2-1; TRBD2 agrees at 16 bases. V shed 4 bases and J 4 bases; nucleotides not matched to a gene: 8. In germline, CDR1 is SGDLS, CDR2 YYNGEE. This CDR3 has 18 amino acids. The chain's CDR3 is CASSLGGLAGGTYNEQFF. CDR3 nucleotides: TGTGCCAGCAGCCTCGGGGGACTAGCGGGGGGGACTTACAATGAGCAGTTCTTC.

This clone was seen a few times. This sequence joins TRBV6-6 and TRBJ2-7; weak D call: TRBD1 (6 bases). Germline lookup yields CDR1 MNHNY and CDR2 SVGAGI (reference sequence). This CDR3 is 12 amino acids long. The germline V and J ends were trimmed by 7 bases and 3 bases, with 10 bases remaining between them. The CDR3 nucleotides read TGTGCCAGCATCGGGGACAACTACGAGCAGTACTTC. Its protein is CASIGDNYEQYF.